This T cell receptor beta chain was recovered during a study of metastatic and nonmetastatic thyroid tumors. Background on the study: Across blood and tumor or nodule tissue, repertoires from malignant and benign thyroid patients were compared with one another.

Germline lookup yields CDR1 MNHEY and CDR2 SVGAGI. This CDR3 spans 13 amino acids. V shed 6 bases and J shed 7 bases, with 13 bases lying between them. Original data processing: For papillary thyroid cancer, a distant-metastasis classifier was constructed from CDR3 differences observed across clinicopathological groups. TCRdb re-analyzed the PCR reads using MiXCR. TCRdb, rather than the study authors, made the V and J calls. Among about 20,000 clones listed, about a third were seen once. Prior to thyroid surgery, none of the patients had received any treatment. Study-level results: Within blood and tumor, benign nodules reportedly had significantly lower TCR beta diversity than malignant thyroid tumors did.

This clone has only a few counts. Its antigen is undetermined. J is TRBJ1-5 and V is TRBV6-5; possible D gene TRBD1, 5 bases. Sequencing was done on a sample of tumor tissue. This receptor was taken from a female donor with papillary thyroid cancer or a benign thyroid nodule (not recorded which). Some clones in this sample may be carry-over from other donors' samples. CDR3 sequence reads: CASSLQVRQPQHF. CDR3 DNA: TGTGCCAGCAGCTTACAGGTTAGGCAGCCCCAGCATTTT.